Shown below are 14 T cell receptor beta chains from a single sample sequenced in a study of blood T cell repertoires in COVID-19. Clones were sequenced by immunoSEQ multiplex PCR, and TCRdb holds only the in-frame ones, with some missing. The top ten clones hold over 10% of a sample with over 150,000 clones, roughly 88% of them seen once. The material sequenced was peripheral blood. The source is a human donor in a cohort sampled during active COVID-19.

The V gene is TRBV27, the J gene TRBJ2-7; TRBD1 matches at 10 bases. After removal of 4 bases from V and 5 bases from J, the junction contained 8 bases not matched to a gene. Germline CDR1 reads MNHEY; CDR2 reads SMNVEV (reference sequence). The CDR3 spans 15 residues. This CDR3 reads CASSSPGTGEDEQYF. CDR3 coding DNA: TGTGCCAGCAGTTCACCCGGGACAGGGGAGGACGAGCAGTACTTC.

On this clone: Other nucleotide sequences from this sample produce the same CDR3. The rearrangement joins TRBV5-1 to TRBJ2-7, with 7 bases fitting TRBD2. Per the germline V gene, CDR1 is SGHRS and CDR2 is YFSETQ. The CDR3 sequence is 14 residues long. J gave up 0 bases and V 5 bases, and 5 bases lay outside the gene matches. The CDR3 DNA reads TGCGCCAGCAGGGCGGGGGTCGGCTCCTACGAGCAGTACTTC. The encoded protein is CASRAGVGSYEQYF. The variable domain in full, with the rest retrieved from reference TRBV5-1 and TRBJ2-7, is KAGVTQTPRYLIKTRGQQVTLSCSPISGHRSVSWYQQTPGQGLQFLFEYFSETQRNKGNFPGRFSGRQFSNSRSEMNVSTLELGDSALYLCASRAGVGSYEQYFGPGTRLTVT.

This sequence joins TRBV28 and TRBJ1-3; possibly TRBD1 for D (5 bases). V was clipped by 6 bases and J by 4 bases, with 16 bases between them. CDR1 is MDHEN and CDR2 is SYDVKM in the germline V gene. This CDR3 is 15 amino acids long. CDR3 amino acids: CASSSITGWGNTIYF. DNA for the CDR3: TGTGCCAGCAGCTCCATCACAGGTTGGGGAAACACCATATATTTT. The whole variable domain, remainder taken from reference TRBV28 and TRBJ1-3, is DVKVTQSSRYLVKRTGEKVFLECVQDMDHENMFWYRQDPGLGLRLIYFSYDVKMKEKGDIPEGYSVSREKKERFSLILESASTNQTSMYLCASSSITGWGNTIYFGEGSWLTVV.

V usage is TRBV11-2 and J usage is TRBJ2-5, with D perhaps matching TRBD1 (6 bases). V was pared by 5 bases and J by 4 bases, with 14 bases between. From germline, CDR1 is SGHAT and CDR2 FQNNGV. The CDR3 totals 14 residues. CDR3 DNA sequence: TGTGCCAGCAGCACAGGGTCCCTGGGAGAGACCCAGTACTTC. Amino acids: CASSTGSLGETQYF.

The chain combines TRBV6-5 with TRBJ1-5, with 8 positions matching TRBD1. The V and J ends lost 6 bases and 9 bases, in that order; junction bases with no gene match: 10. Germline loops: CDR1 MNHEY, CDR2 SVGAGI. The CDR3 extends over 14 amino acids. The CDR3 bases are TGTGCCAGCAGCGATATCAGGGGGCTGGTGCCCCAGCATTTT. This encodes CASSDIRGLVPQHF.

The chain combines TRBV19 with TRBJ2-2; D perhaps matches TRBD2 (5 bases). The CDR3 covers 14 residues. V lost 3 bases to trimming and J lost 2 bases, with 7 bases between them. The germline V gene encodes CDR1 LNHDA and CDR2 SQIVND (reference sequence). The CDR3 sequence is CASSIPSNTGELFF. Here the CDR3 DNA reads TGTGCCAGTAGTATCCCTAGCAACACCGGGGAGCTGTTTTTT.

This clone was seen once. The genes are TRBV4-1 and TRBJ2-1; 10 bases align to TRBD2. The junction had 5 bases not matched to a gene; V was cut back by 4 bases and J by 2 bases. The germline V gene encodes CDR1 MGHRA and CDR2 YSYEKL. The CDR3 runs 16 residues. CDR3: CASSPSLAGTYNEQFF. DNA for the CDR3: TGCGCCAGCAGCCCGTCACTAGCGGGGACCTACAATGAGCAGTTCTTC.

CDR3 loop: CASSPAGPSGNTIYF. CDR3 nucleotide sequence: TGTGCCAGCAGCCCGGCGGGACCCTCTGGAAACACCATATATTTT. The chain links TRBV5-8 to TRBJ1-3; tentatively, D is TRBD1 (5 bases). The V end was cut by 4 bases, the J end by 0 bases, with 11 bases between. Germline V gives CDR1 SGHTS, CDR2 YDEGEE. The CDR3 spans 15 residues.

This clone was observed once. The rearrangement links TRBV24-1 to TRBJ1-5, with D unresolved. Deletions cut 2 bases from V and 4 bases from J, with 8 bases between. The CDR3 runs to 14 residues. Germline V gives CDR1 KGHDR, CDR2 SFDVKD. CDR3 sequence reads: CATSDSVNNQPQHF. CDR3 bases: TGTGCCACCAGTGATTCAGTGAATAATCAGCCCCAGCATTTT.

For the CDR3, the DNA is TGCGCCAGCAGCGTCGCGGTCGGGAGCACAGATACGCAGTATTTT. The encoded protein is CASSVAVGSTDTQYF. The chain recombines TRBV5-1 with TRBJ2-3; D ambiguous. CDR3 length: 15 amino acids. The germline gives CDR1 SGHRS, CDR2 YFSETQ. Trimming pared 4 bases from V and 0 bases from J, leaving 12 bases between.

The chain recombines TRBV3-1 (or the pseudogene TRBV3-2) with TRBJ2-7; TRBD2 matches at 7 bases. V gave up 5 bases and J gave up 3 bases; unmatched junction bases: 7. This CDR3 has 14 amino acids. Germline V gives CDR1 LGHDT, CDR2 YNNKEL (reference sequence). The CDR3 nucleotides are TGTGCCAGCAGCAGCCGCGGGAGAAACTACGAGCAGTACTTC. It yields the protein CASSSRGRNYEQYF.

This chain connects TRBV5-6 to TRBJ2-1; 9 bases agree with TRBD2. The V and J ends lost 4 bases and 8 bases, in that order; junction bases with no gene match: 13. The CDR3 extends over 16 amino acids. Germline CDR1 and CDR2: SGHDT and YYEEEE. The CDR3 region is CASSPSSGIVLDEQFF. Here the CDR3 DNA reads TGTGCCAGCAGCCCCTCTAGCGGGATTGTCCTAGATGAGCAGTTCTTC.

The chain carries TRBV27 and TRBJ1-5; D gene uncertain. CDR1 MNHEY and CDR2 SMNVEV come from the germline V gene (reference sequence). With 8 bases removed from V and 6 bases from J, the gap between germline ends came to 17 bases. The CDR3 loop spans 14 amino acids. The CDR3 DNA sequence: TGTGCCAGCTCAGGTCCGGGATTGTCTCAGCCCCAGCATTTT. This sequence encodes CASSGPGLSQPQHF.

The CDR3 protein is CASSYARQAGHEQYF. The CDR3 region has the DNA TGTGCCAGCAGTTACGCCCGACAGGCTGGTCACGAGCAGTACTTC. V usage is TRBV6-5 and J usage is TRBJ2-7; a weak D match, TRBD1 (6 bases). CDR1 is MNHEY and CDR2 is SVGAGI in the germline V gene. Trimming stripped 2 bases from V and 5 bases from J, with 16 bases between. This CDR3 has 15 residues.